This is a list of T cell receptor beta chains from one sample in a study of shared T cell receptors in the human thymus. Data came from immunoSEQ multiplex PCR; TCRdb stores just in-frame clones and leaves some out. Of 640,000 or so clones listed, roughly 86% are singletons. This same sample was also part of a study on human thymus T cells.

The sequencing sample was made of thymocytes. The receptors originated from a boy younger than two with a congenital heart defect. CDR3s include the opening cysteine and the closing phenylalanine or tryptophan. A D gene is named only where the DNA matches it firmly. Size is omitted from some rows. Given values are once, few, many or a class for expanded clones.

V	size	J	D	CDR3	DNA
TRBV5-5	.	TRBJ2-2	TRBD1	CASSFQGDTGELFF	TGTGCCAGCAGCTTTCAGGGGGACACCGGGGAGCTGTTTTTT
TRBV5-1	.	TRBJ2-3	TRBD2	CASSYGTSGRTTATDTQYF	TGCGCCAGCAGCTACGGGACTAGCGGGAGGACCACGGCCACAGATACGCAGTATTTT
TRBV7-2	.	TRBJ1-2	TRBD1	CASSQDRAQGGYTF	TGTGCCAGCAGCCAAGACAGGGCGCAGGGAGGCTACACCTTC
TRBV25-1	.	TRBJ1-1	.	CASSPPTGEAFF	TGTGCCAGCAGTCCCCCGACTGGTGAAGCTTTCTTT
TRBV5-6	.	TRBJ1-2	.	CASSLVAGIGEDGYTF	TGTGCCAGCAGCTTGGTCGCAGGGATTGGGGAGGATGGCTACACCTTC
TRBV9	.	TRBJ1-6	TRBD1	CASSRDRVSPLHF	TGTGCCAGCAGCCGGGACAGGGTTTCACCCCTCCACTTT
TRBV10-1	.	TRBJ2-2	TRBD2	CASREGETGELFF	TGCGCCAGCCGGGAGGGGGAGACCGGGGAGCTGTTTTTT
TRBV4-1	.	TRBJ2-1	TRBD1	CASSQLPGGDRGLIGYNEQFF	TGCGCCAGCAGCCAACTCCCCGGGGGGGACAGGGGCCTCATCGGATACAATGAGCAGTTCTTC
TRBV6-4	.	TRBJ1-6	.	CASNREVPNSPLHF	TGTGCCAGCAACCGGGAGGTACCGAATTCACCCCTCCACTTT
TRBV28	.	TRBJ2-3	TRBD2	CASSWGAGAGDTDTQYF	TGTGCCAGCAGCTGGGGGGCAGGAGCGGGGGACACAGATACGCAGTATTTT
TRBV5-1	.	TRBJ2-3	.	CASGQPAGPSTDTQYF	TGCGCCAGCGGTCAGCCCGCGGGCCCAAGCACAGATACGCAGTATTTT
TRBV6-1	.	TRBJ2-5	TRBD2	CASSDELAGGRETQYF	TGTGCCAGCAGTGACGAACTAGCGGGGGGAAGGGAGACCCAGTACTTC
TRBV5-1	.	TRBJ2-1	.	CASSKDETPRGQFF	TGCGCCAGCAGCAAGGATGAGACACCAAGGGGGCAGTTCTTC
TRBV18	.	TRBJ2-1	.	CAVRGTRSSYNEQFF	TGTGCCGTTCGGGGGACTCGCTCTTCCTACAATGAGCAGTTCTTC
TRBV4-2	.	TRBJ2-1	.	CASSQVYEGGEQFF	TGTGCCAGCAGCCAAGTTTATGAGGGAGGTGAGCAGTTCTTC
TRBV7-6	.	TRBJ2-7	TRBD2	CASSLVPGLAGRNEQYF	TGTGCCAGCAGCTTAGTTCCGGGACTAGCGGGGAGAAACGAGCAGTACTTC
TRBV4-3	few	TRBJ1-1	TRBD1	CASSQNGTGRAGTEAFF	TGCGCCAGCAGCCAAAACGGGACAGGGAGAGCGGGCACTGAAGCTTTCTTT
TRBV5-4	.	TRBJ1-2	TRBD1	CASSSKTGTGAHGYTF	TGTGCCAGCAGCTCCAAAACCGGGACAGGGGCGCATGGCTACACCTTC
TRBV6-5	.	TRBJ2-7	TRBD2	CASRSLAGSYEQYF	TGTGCCAGCAGGTCATTAGCGGGCTCCTACGAGCAGTACTTC
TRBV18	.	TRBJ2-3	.	CASSPTAPGYTDTQYF	TGTGCCAGCTCACCGACTGCCCCGGGGTACACAGATACGCAGTATTTT
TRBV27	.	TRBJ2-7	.	CASSLSATGWPSSYEQYF	TGTGCCAGCAGTTTATCGGCCACCGGGTGGCCCAGCTCCTACGAGCAGTACTTC
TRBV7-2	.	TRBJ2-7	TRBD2	CASSPRGTSGSSNEQYF	TGTGCCAGCAGTCCACGCGGGACTAGCGGGAGTTCCAACGAGCAGTACTTC
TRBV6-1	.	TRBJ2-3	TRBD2	CASSDSSGDLPDTQYF	TGTGCCAGCAGTGATTCGAGCGGGGACTTACCAGATACGCAGTATTTT